The subject of this entry is one TCR beta chain. Its antigen remains unknown. The sample originates from a study of shared clonotypes between healthy human individuals. About the study: Three plates each covered CD4 naive and memory; CD8 naive two, CD8 memory one. Findings and caveats of the study: A small donor pool kept down the genetic and exposure-history diversity that was represented.

Terminally differentiated effector memory CD45RA+ cells were left out of the naive CD8 fraction, which was CD45RO-negative and positively selected for CCR7. Sequencing used immunoSEQ multiplex PCR; TCRdb keeps in-frame clones, though not all of them. The top ten hold 0.3% of the sample, which has under 600,000 clones, more than 95% seen once. J gave up 0 bases and V 5 bases, and 4 bases lay outside the gene matches. CDR1 and CDR2 (germline): LNHDA, SQIVND (reference sequence). This CDR3 is 14 amino acids long. The specimen sequenced was naive CD8+ T cells sorted from blood. This clonotype originated in a man aged 25-40 years in good health. The chain joins TRBV19 to TRBJ2-7; 7 nucleotides agree with TRBD2. Written as DNA, the CDR3 is TGTGCCAGTAGTCCTAGCGGCCTCTCCTACGAGCAGTACTTC. Translating it yields CASSPSGLSYEQYF.